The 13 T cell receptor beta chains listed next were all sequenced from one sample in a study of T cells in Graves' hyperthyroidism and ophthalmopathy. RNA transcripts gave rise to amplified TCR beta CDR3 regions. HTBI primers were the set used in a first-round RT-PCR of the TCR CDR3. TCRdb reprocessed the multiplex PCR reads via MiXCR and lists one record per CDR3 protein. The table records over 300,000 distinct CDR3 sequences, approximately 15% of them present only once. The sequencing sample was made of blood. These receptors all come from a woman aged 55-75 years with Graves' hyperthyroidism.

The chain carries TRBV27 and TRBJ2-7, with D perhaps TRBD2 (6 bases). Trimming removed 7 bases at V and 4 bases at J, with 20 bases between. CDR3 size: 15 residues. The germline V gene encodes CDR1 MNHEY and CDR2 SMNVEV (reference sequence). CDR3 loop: CASISSGVRVYEQYF. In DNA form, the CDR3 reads TGTGCCAGCATCTCCTCGGGGGTTCGTGTATACGAGCAGTACTTC.

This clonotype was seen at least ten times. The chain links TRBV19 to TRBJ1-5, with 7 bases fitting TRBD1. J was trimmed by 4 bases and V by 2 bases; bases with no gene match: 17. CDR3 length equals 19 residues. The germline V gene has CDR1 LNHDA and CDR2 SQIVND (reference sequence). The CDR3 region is CASSIFPTGPGGSNQPQHF. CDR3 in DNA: TGTGCCAGTAGTATATTCCCCACCGGACCAGGGGGAAGTAATCAGCCCCAGCATTTT.

CDR3 region: CASSPVQGGPYEQYF. In DNA form, the CDR3 reads TGTGCCAGCAGCCCAGTTCAGGGGGGTCCCTACGAGCAGTACTTC. This chain uses TRBV7-8 with TRBJ2-7; possibly TRBD1 for D (7 bases). The ends were cut back, 5 bases at V and 2 bases at J, with 16 bases in the middle. This CDR3 region has 15 residues. Per germline, CDR1 SGHVS and CDR2 FQNEAQ.

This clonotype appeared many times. CDR3 region: CAWTGQGSGEQFF. DNA for the CDR3: TGTGCCTGGACTGGACAGGGTTCGGGTGAGCAGTTCTTC. The J gene is TRBJ2-1, the V gene TRBV30; 8 bases fit TRBD1. Germline CDR1 and CDR2: GTSNPN and SVGIG (reference sequence). V lost 4 bases and J lost 9; bases outside the gene matches: 8. The CDR3 has 13 residues.

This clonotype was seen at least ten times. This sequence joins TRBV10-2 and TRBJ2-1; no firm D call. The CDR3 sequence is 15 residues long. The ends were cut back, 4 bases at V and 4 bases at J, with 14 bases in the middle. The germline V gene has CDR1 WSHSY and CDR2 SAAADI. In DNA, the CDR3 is TGCGCCAGCAGTGTCGGGCCGATTCTTTACAATGAGCAGTTCTTC. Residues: CASSVGPILYNEQFF.

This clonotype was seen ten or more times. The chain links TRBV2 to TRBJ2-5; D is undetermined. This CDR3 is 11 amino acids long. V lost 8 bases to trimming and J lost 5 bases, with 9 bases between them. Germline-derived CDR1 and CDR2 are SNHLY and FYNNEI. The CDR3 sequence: CASLRLETQYF. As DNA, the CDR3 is TGTGCCAGCTTGAGGCTGGAGACCCAGTACTTC.

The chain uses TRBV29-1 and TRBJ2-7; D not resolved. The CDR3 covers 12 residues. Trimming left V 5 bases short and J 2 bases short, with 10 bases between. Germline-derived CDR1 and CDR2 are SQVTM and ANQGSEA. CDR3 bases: TGCAGCGTTTTATCTGGGGCCTACGAGCAGTACTTC. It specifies CSVLSGAYEQYF.

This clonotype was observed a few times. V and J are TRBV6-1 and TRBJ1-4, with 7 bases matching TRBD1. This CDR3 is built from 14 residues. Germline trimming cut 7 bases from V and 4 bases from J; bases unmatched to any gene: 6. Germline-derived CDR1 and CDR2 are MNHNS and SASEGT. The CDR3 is CASTRDRNNEKLFF. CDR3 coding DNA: TGTGCCAGCACACGGGACAGAAATAATGAAAAACTGTTTTTT.

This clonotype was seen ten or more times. The CDR3 DNA reads as TGTGCCAGCAGCCCCCAAGCGGGAGGGTGGGGCGAGCAGTACTTC. Translating gives CASSPQAGGWGEQYF. The V gene is TRBV12-3 or TRBV12-4, the J gene TRBJ2-7; TRBD2 matches 10 bases. This CDR3 comprises 15 residues. Trimming cost V 6 bases and J 6 bases; bases outside gene matches: 11.

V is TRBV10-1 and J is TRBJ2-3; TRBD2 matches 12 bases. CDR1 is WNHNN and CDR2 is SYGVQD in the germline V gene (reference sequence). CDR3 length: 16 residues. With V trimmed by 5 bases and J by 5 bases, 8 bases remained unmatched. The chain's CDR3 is CASSNGLAGRGDTQYF. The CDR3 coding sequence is TGCGCCAGCAGTAATGGACTAGCGGGAAGGGGAGATACGCAGTATTTT.

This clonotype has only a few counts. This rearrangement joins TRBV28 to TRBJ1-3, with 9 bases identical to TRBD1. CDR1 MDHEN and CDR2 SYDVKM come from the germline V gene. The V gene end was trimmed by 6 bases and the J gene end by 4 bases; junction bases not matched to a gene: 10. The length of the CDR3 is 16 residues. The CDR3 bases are TGTGCCAGCAGGGGGGAAGACAGGGGGTACGGAAACACCATATATTTT. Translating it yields CASRGEDRGYGNTIYF. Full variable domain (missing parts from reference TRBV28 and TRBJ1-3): DVKVTQSSRYLVKRTGEKVFLECVQDMDHENMFWYRQDPGLGLRLIYFSYDVKMKEKGDIPEGYSVSREKKERFSLILESASTNQTSMYLCASRGEDRGYGNTIYFGEGSWLTVV.

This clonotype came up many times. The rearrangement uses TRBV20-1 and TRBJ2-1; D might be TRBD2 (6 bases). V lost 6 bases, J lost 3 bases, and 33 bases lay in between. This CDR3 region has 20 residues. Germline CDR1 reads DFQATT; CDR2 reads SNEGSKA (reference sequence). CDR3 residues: CSATSMVWQEGLGDYNEQFF. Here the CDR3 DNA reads TGCAGTGCCACGTCCATGGTCTGGCAGGAGGGGCTAGGGGACTACAATGAGCAGTTCTTC.

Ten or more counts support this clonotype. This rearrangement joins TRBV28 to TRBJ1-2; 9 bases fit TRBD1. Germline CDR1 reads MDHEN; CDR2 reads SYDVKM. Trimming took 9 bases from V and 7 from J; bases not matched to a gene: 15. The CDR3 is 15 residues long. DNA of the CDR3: TGTGCCAGTATGGGACAGGGACGACTCTATGGTGGCTACACCTTC. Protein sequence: CASMGQGRLYGGYTF.